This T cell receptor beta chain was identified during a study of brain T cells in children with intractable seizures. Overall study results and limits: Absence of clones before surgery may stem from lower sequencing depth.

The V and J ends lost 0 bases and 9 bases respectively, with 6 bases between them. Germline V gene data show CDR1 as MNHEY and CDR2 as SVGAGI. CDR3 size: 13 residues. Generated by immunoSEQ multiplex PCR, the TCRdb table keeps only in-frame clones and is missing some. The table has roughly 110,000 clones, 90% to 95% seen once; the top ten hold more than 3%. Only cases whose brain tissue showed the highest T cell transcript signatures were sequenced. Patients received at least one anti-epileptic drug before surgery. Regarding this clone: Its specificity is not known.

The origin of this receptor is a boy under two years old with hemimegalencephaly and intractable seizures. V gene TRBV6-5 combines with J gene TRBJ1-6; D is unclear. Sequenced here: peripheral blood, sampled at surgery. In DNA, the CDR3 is TGTGCCAGCAGTTACTCGTCGGCTTCACCCCTCCACTTT. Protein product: CASSYSSASPLHF.